These 5 T cell receptor beta chains originate from one sample sequenced in a study of PD-1 blockade in classical Hodgkin lymphoma. Noted time point: newly diagnosed, previously untreated cHL patient sample. Magnetic negative selection of thawed PBMCs was the method by which CD4+ T cells were purified. Data came from immunoSEQ multiplex PCR; TCRdb stores just in-frame clones and leaves some out. The sample holds fewer than 35,000 clones, 88% seen once. Sequencing was done on a sample of CD4+ T cells from blood. Receptors were obtained from a human donor with classical Hodgkin lymphoma.

This chain links TRBV5-4 with TRBJ1-2, with 11 bases identical to TRBD1. V gave up 5 bases and J gave up 3 bases; unmatched junction bases: 3. Germline V gives CDR1 SGHNT, CDR2 YYREEE (reference sequence). The CDR3 has 14 amino acids. CDR3: CASRGQGGDYGYTF. The CDR3 nucleotides are TGTGCCAGCAGGGGACAGGGGGGAGACTATGGCTACACCTTC.

This clone was observed once. CDR3 sequence reads: CASSRTSGAVKLFF. Written as DNA, the CDR3 is TGTGCCAGCAGCCGGACTTCGGGAGCGGTAAAACTGTTTTTT. The chain couples TRBV7-3 to TRBJ1-4, with no clear D. From germline, CDR1 is SGHTA and CDR2 FQGTGA. CDR3 length: 14 residues. V shed 5 bases and J shed 10 bases, with 17 bases lying between them.

The chain links TRBV6-1 to TRBJ1-2, with no clear D. The CDR3 is made up of 13 amino acids. In germline, CDR1 is MNHNS, CDR2 SASEGT. Between the trimmed V and J ends, which lost 1 base and 7 bases, there was a span of 10 bases. The CDR3 spells CASSEDSGRGYTF. The DNA for the CDR3 is TGTGCCAGCAGTGAAGATTCAGGACGTGGCTACACCTTC.

A few counts support this clone. J is TRBJ1-5 and V is TRBV28; D is unresolved. The CDR3 loop spans 13 amino acids. Trimming took 2 bases from V and 4 from J, leaving 6 bases between them. Germline V gene sequence: CDR1 MDHEN, CDR2 SYDVKM. The CDR3 reads CASSLDNNQPQHF. CDR3 DNA: TGTGCCAGCAGTTTAGACAATAATCAGCCCCAGCATTTT.

This clone appeared a single time. J is TRBJ2-1 and V is TRBV15; D is tentatively TRBD1 or TRBD2 (5 bases each). From germline, CDR1 is LNHNV and CDR2 YYDKDF (reference sequence). This CDR3 spans 12 amino acids. Trimming left V 5 bases short and J 10 bases short, with 12 bases between. The CDR3 loop is CATSSFGTEQFF. CDR3 DNA sequence: TGTGCCACCAGCTCCTTCGGGACCGAGCAGTTCTTC.